One and the same sample provided the 2 T cell receptor beta chains below, sequenced in a study of patients with pleural tuberculosis. One entry per CDR3 protein, called by TCRdb with MiXCR from the reads. The profile covers 25,000 to 35,000 distinct CDR3 sequences, with about 18% appearing a single time and 3.5% taken by the ten largest. Sequences were obtained from peripheral blood. The source is a human donor with pleural tuberculosis.

This clonotype was seen at least ten times. The chain carries TRBV11-2 and TRBJ1-5; TRBD1 might be the D (6 bases). Germline V CDR1 and CDR2: SGHAT, FQNNGV. Trimming left V 5 bases short and J 7 bases short, with 12 bases between. The length of the CDR3 is 13 residues. CDR3: CASSPRGGQPQHF. CDR3 bases: TGTGCCAGCAGCCCGAGGGGGGGGCAGCCCCAGCATTTT. Full variable domain (outside the CDR3, taken from reference TRBV11-2 and TRBJ1-5): EAGVAQSPRYKIIEKRQSVAFWCNPISGHATLYWYQQILGQGPKLLIQFQNNGVVDDSQLPKDRFSAERLKGVDSTLKIQPAKLEDSAVYLCASSPRGGQPQHFGDGTRLSIL.

This clonotype occurred many times. The chain employs TRBV20-1 and TRBJ2-5; either TRBD1 or TRBD2 may fit D (5 bases each). This CDR3 has 14 amino acids. CDR1 and CDR2 from the germline V gene are DFQATT and SNEGSKA (reference sequence). V shed 7 bases and J shed 2 bases, with 17 bases lying between them. The CDR3 loop reads CSGPRIGGQETQYF. The CDR3 region has the DNA TGCAGTGGTCCAAGGATTGGGGGTCAAGAGACCCAGTACTTC.